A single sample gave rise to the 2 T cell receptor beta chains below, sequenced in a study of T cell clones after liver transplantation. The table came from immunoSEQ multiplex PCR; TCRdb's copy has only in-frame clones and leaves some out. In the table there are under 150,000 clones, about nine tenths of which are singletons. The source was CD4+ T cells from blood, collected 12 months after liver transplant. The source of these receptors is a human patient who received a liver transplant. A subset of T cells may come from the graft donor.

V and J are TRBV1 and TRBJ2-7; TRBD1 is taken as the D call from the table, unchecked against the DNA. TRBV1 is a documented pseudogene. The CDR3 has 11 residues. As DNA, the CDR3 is TGCACCAGCAGCACCGTTCAGGAGCAGTACTTC. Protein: CTSSTVQEQYF.

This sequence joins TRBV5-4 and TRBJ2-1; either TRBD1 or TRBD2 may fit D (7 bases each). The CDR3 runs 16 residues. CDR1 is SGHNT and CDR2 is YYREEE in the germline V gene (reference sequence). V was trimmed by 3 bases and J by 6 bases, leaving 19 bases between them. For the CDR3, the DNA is TGTGCCAGCAGCTGGAGGGGGAGGGGGCGCCCCAATGAGCAGTTCTTC. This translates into CASSWRGRGRPNEQFF.